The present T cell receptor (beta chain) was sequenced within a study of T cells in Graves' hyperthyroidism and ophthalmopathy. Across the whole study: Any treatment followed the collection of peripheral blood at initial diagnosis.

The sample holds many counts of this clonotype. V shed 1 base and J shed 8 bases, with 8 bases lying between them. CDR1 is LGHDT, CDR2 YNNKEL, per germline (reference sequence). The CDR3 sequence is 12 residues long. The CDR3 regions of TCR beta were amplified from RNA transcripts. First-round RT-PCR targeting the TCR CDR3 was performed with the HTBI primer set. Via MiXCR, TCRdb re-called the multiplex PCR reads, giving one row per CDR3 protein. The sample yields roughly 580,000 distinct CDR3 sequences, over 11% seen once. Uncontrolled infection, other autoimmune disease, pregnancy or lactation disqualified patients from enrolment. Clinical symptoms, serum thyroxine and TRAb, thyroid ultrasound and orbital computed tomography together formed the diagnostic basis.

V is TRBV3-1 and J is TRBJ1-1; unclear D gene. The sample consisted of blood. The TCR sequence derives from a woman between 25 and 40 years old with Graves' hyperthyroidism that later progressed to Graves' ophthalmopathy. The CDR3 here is CASSQVGSEAFF. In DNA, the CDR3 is TGTGCCAGCAGCCAAGTCGGATCAGAAGCTTTCTTT. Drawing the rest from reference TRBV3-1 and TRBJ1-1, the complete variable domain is DTAVSQTPKYLVTQMGNDKSIKCEQNLGHDTMYWYKQDSKKFLKIMFSYNNKELIINETVPNRFSPKSPDKAHLNLHINSLELGDSAVYFCASSQVGSEAFFGQGTRLTVV.